The rows below give T cell receptor beta chains drawn from one sample of a study of blood T cell repertoires in COVID-19. This table comes from immunoSEQ multiplex PCR, and its TCRdb copy is limited to in-frame clones, with some not included. Altogether approximately 140,000 clones are present, around 84% being singletons, with the ten largest covering 2% to 2.5%. The sample comprised PBMCs or T cells enriched from blood (not recorded which). These receptors all stem from a man in his forties or fifties with acute COVID-19. The CDR3 runs from the conserved cysteine through the conserved F or W. D genes are given only for firm matches. For some rows the clone size is stated as once, few or many, or as a class when expanded; others skip it.

>.|TRBV12-3/TRBV12-4|TRBJ2-1|.
CASSRGLEAVFF
TGTGCCAGCAGTAGGGGATTAGAGGCGGTGTTCTTC
>.|TRBV7-9|TRBJ2-3|.
CASSQRGGQDTQYF
TGTGCCAGCTCGCAGAGGGGGGGGCAGGATACGCAGTATTTT
>.|TRBV7-9|TRBJ2-1|TRBD2
CASSLGGSYNEQFF
TGTGCCAGCAGCTTGGGGGGGTCCTACAATGAGCAGTTCTTC
>.|TRBV25-1|TRBJ1-5|TRBD1
CASTFDRGEHSNQPQHF
TGTGCCAGCACTTTCGACAGGGGAGAACATAGCAATCAGCCCCAGCATTTT
>.|TRBV7-9|TRBJ1-3|.
CASILTGGDTIYF
TGTGCCAGCATCCTGACAGGAGGTGACACCATATATTTT
>.|TRBV19|TRBJ1-4|.
CASSIRDRATNEKLFF
TGTGCCAGTAGTATACGTGACAGAGCAACTAATGAAAAACTGTTTTTT
>.|TRBV5-6|TRBJ1-6|TRBD1
CASSWGQSHNSPLHF
TGTGCCAGCAGTTGGGGACAGTCCCATAATTCACCCCTCCACTTT
>.|TRBV2|TRBJ1-6|.
CASSERSRGNSPLHF
TGTGCCAGCAGTGAAAGGAGCAGGGGAAATTCACCCCTCCACTTT
>.|TRBV27|TRBJ2-7|TRBD1
CASSYTGTESYEQYF
TGTGCCAGCAGCTATACAGGGACAGAGTCCTACGAGCAGTACTTC
>.|TRBV18|TRBJ1-1|.
CASSPRQWAEAFF
TGTGCCAGCTCACCACGACAGTGGGCTGAAGCTTTCTTT
>.|TRBV5-6|TRBJ1-6|.
CASSLGPGNNSPLHF
TGTGCCAGCAGCTTGGGGCCAGGCAATAATTCACCCCTCCACTTT
>.|TRBV25-1|TRBJ1-2|.
CASKGGVDGYTF
TGTGCCAGCAAGGGAGGGGTCGATGGCTACACCTTC
>.|TRBV3-1/TRBV3-2|TRBJ2-4|TRBD2
CASSPLTSGGKNIQYF
TGTGCCAGCAGCCCCCTGACTAGCGGGGGCAAAAACATTCAGTACTTC
>.|TRBV28|TRBJ1-2|.
CASSGGGDFYGYTF
TGTGCCAGCAGTGGTGGCGGGGACTTCTATGGCTACACCTTC
>.|TRBV7-9|TRBJ1-2|TRBD1
CASSLVPTGGKGYTF
TGTGCCAGCAGCTTGGTCCCTACAGGGGGCAAGGGCTACACCTTC
>.|TRBV30|TRBJ2-1|.
CAWGISSYNEQFF
TGTGCCTGGGGAATTAGCTCCTACAATGAGCAGTTCTTC
>.|TRBV5-1|TRBJ1-1|.
CASETGLANTEAFF
TGCGCCAGCGAAACAGGGTTAGCGAACACTGAAGCTTTCTTT
>.|TRBV6-6|TRBJ1-2|.
CASSGQIGYTF
TGTGCCAGCAGCGGACAGATAGGCTACACCTTC
>.|TRBV24-1|TRBJ2-7|.
CATSDPGQSEQYF
TGTGCCACCAGTGACCCCGGACAGAGCGAGCAGTACTTC
>.|TRBV9|TRBJ1-6|.
CASSVNQGLSSPLHF
TGTGCCAGCAGCGTGAACCAGGGACTGAGCTCACCCCTCCACTTT
>.|TRBV15|TRBJ1-5|.
CATSRQQGTQPQHF
TGTGCCACCAGCAGACAGCAGGGGACTCAGCCCCAGCATTTT
>once|TRBV19|TRBJ1-1|TRBD1
CASSIGQVEAFF
TGTGCCAGTAGTATTGGACAGGTTGAAGCTTTCTTT
>.|TRBV25-1|TRBJ2-3|TRBD2
CASSDHQRGATDTQYF
TGTGCCAGCAGTGATCATCAGCGGGGGGCCACAGATACGCAGTATTTT
>.|TRBV5-1|TRBJ2-2|TRBD2
CASSLGGAGAGELFF
TGCGCCAGCAGCTTGGGAGGTGCGGGAGCCGGGGAGCTGTTTTTT
>.|TRBV19|TRBJ1-2|TRBD1
CASTNGQAYGYTF
TGTGCCAGTACGAACGGACAGGCCTATGGCTACACCTTC
>once|TRBV6-5|TRBJ2-7|TRBD2
CATTSRGADYEQYF
TGTGCCACCACCTCGCGGGGGGCAGACTACGAGCAGTACTTC
>.|TRBV18|TRBJ2-7|.
CASSPDSTYEQYF
TGTGCCAGCTCACCGGACAGTACCTACGAGCAGTACTTC
>few|TRBV7-8|TRBJ1-6|.
CASSRRSAGSSYNSPLHF
TGTGCCAGCAGCCGTAGAAGTGCGGGAAGCTCCTATAATTCACCCCTCCACTTT
>few|TRBV3-1/TRBV3-2|TRBJ2-5|TRBD2
CASSQSSGSKYF
TGTGCCAGCAGCCAATCCAGCGGGAGCAAATACTTC
>.|TRBV6-1|TRBJ2-1|.
CASSEWYGPNEQFF
TGTGCCAGCAGTGAATGGTATGGGCCTAATGAGCAGTTCTTC
>.|TRBV10-2|TRBJ2-2|TRBD1
CASRAGTASNTGELFF
TGCGCCAGCAGAGCCGGGACAGCCTCGAACACCGGGGAGCTGTTTTTT
>once|TRBV11-2|TRBJ2-2|.
CASSLATGELFF
TGTGCCAGCAGCTTAGCGACCGGGGAGCTGTTTTTT
>.|TRBV7-3|TRBJ2-1|TRBD1
CASSPTGAPYNEQFF
TGTGCCAGCAGCCCAACAGGGGCCCCTTACAATGAGCAGTTCTTC
>.|TRBV3-1/TRBV3-2|TRBJ1-5|.
CASSQGLAPQHF
TGTGCCAGCAGCCAAGGACTGGCGCCCCAGCATTTT
>.|TRBV7-3|TRBJ2-2|.
CASSFLRGGNGELFF
TGTGCCAGCAGCTTCTTACGGGGCGGGAACGGGGAGCTGTTTTTT
>once|TRBV10-3|TRBJ2-3|TRBD1
CAITGQGRPDTQYF
TGTGCCATCACCGGACAGGGGAGGCCCGATACGCAGTATTTT
>.|TRBV18|TRBJ2-4|TRBD2
CASSPISGGEAKNIQYF
TGTGCCAGCTCACCGATTAGCGGGGGGGAGGCCAAAAACATTCAGTACTTC
>.|TRBV18|TRBJ1-5|.
CASSPAVRGSNQPQHF
TGTGCCAGCTCACCAGCGGTTCGGGGGAGCAATCAGCCCCAGCATTTT
>.|TRBV19|TRBJ1-2|TRBD1
CASSSPAGGRSGYTF
TGTGCCAGTAGTAGCCCGGCAGGGGGAAGGAGTGGCTACACCTTC
>few|TRBV7-9|TRBJ2-1|.
CASSLVARNEQFF
TGTGCCAGCAGCTTAGTAGCCCGAAATGAGCAGTTCTTC
>.|TRBV10-1|TRBJ1-2|.
CASSGGLFNYGYTF
TGCGCCAGCAGTGGTGGGCTTTTTAACTATGGCTACACCTTC
>.|TRBV14|TRBJ1-6|TRBD1
CASSHRDRANSPLHF
TGTGCCAGCAGCCATCGGGACAGGGCAAATTCACCCCTCCACTTT
>.|TRBV19|TRBJ2-3|TRBD2
CASSAPSGRGTDTQYF
TGTGCCAGTAGTGCCCCTAGCGGAAGAGGCACAGATACGCAGTATTTT
>.|TRBV4-1|TRBJ2-5|.
CASSQGGEPETQYF
TGCGCCAGCAGCCAAGGGGGGGAGCCGGAGACCCAGTACTTC
>.|TRBV28|TRBJ1-2|.
CASSRQAYYGYTF
TGTGCCAGCAGTCGACAGGCTTACTATGGCTACACCTTC
>.|TRBV19|TRBJ1-1|.
CASSTMGGSTEAFF
TGTGCCAGTAGTACCATGGGAGGGTCCACTGAAGCTTTCTTT
>.|TRBV30|TRBJ1-4|TRBD1
CAWSVGGTGTKLFF
TGTGCCTGGAGTGTAGGTGGGACAGGGACAAAACTGTTTTTT
>.|TRBV7-9|TRBJ2-5|TRBD1
CASSLAGTGKETQYF
TGTGCCAGCAGCTTAGCTGGGACAGGGAAAGAGACCCAGTACTTC
>.|TRBV6-5|TRBJ1-1|.
CASSSRGGAEAFF
TGTGCCAGCAGTTCGCGGGGAGGCGCTGAAGCTTTCTTT
>once|TRBV5-1|TRBJ2-7|.
CASSYQGGAYEQYF
TGCGCCAGCAGCTACCAAGGAGGGGCCTACGAGCAGTACTTC